Sequencing of this T cell receptor (beta chain) was carried out in a study of shared clonotypes between healthy human individuals. General observations from the study: For sorted subsets, rarefaction showed incomplete sequencing despite large depth.

Germline CDR1 is SGHRS and CDR2 is YFSETQ. Trimming cost V 4 bases and J 0 bases, with 11 bases left between them. CDR3 size: 15 residues. In regard to this clone: Its antigen is not identified. The same CDR3 arises from other DNA sequences in this sample as well.

Sequenced by immunoSEQ multiplex PCR; TCRdb stores in-frame clones only, minus some. The sample contains some 1,400,000 clones, roughly 96% of which appear only once. Material: naive CD4+ T cells sorted from blood. The subset was: CD45RA+ positively selected. The V and J genes are TRBV5-1 and TRBJ2-1; a weak D match, TRBD2 (6 bases). The TCR sequence derives from a man in his thirties or forties in good health. CDR3 nucleotide sequence: TGCGCCAGCAGCCCGGGGAGGTCCTCCTACAATGAGCAGTTCTTC. This translates into CASSPGRSSYNEQFF.